The following is a T cell receptor beta chain sequence with its context. What it binds is unknown. TCRdb fed the reads into MiXCR, producing one record per CDR3 protein. The table has hundreds of thousands of distinct CDR3 sequences, about 28% seen once. The CDR3 length is 14 residues. CDR1 MDHEN and CDR2 SYDVKM come from the germline V gene. The V gene lost 8 bases and the J gene lost 7 bases, with 18 bases spanning the gap. The data were taken from a study of T cell repertoires in cytomegalovirus infection. Study results and caveats: Frequencies of public TCR beta families were cumulated, and this identified carriers of CMV plus the relevant HLA. In two of eight donors, the top clonotype was HLA-C-restricted CMV-specific.

This chain joins TRBV28 and TRBJ2-1, with D perhaps matching TRBD1 or TRBD2 (6 bases each). This receptor was identified in a human donor in good health (CMV status not recorded). Some clones in this sample may be carry-over from other donors' samples. The material was cultured PBMCs, obtained from culture after CMV antigen stimulation. This CDR3 is CASFMGGERNEQFF. CDR3 in DNA: TGTGCCAGCTTCATGGGGGGCGAAAGGAATGAGCAGTTCTTC.